The next 4 T cell receptor beta chains were all read from a single sample in a study of regulatory T cells in long-lasting Graves disease (dated by TCRdb to the early 2020s). What this sample's time point label stands for: persistent/refractory GD, antithyroid drugs over 5 years with positive TRAb. For both TCR sequencing and RNA sequencing, RNA was extracted from PBMCs in TRIzol. Receptor libraries were prepared by multiplex PCR. These reads were obtained on an Illumina HiSeq 4000. To build TCR beta libraries, CDR3 regions were amplified by Arm-PCR using iRepertoire HTBI primers. TCRdb trimmed the raw reads at Q25, called clones with MiXCR and kept productive beta chains. CDR3 protein duplicates are merged, each entry listing the most common genes and DNA. Across this sample there are a few hundred thousand distinct CDR3 sequences, with 23% seen only once. Approximately 26% of the sample comes from the top ten.

The sequencing used peripheral blood mononuclear cells (PBMCs), collected when the disease was refractory, from a patient treated with antithyroid drugs. These receptors all stem from a female donor with Graves disease.

This clonotype was recorded at least ten times. The chain is built from TRBV28 and TRBJ1-1, with TRBD1 matching over 7 bases. CDR3 size: 15 residues. Trimming cost V 6 bases and J 3 bases; bases outside gene matches: 10. CDR1 is MDHEN, CDR2 SYDVKM, per germline. In DNA, the CDR3 is TGTGCCAGCAGAACAATGACAGGGCTCGACACTGAAGCTTTCTTT. Amino acid sequence: CASRTMTGLDTEAFF.

This clonotype was observed at least ten times. The CDR3 loop reads CASRGGGSNQPQHF. For the CDR3, the DNA is TGTGCCAGCCGGGGGGGAGGGAGCAATCAGCCCCAGCATTTT. The rearrangement joins TRBV28 to TRBJ1-5; possible D gene TRBD1, 5 bases. This CDR3 contains 14 residues. The germline V and J ends were trimmed by 8 bases and 1 base, with 12 bases remaining between them. CDR1 and CDR2 (germline): MDHEN, SYDVKM.

The sample holds a few counts of this clonotype. V gene TRBV5-6 combines with J gene TRBJ2-4; the D gene is possibly TRBD1 (6 bases). Trimming removed 1 base at V and 8 bases at J, with 16 bases between. The germline V gene has CDR1 SGHDT and CDR2 YYEEEE. The CDR3 is 15 residues long. Written as DNA, the CDR3 is TGTGCCAGCAGCTTGTATGACAGGCCTATGGACATTCAGTACTTC. It encodes CASSLYDRPMDIQYF.

This chain uses TRBV18 with TRBJ1-5; 12 nucleotides align to TRBD1. Trimming removed 2 bases from V and 7 bases from J; junction bases left unmatched: 12. The CDR3 consists of 18 residues. Germline assignment: CDR1 KGHSH and CDR2 LQKENI. This CDR3 reads CASSPASGGQGARQPQHF. DNA for the CDR3: TGTGCCAGCTCACCAGCGTCCGGGGGACAGGGGGCTCGACAGCCCCAGCATTTT.